This TCR beta chain originates from a study of response to subunit inactivated influenza vaccine (dated 2018 in TCRdb). For the study in its entirety: Deep quantitative profiling of the T cell receptor repertoire was used in the study to follow responses to a trivalent subunit inactivated influenza vaccine.

The research as a whole found: It was suggested by the authors that each seasonal influenza vaccination may recruit only a limited number of new T cells.

Concerning this clonotype: Its specific antigen is unknown. It has no much larger one-base neighbor in the sample; base qualities were not kept.

Library generation was performed with RT-PCR. Sequencing relied on an Illumina HiSeq 2500. TCRdb passed the public sequencing reads through fastp at Q25 and MiXCR, retaining productive beta sequences. Each entry merges the rows of one CDR3 protein and shows their most common DNA and genes. Recorded for this sample are some 850,000 distinct CDR3 sequences; about 18% of them occurred a single time. The top ten constitute approximately 10% of the sample. The sequenced sample was PBMCs from blood, obtained roughly 5 days after vaccination. The receptor was derived from a man aged 50 to 60 who received an inactivated influenza vaccine. Donor details come from another sample of the same person, matched by shared clones.

The DNA reads TGTGCCAGCAGTTACTCGAGTCCCGTTGTGAGTACCTACGAGCAGTACTTC. This translates into CASSYSSPVVSTYEQYF. The chain links TRBV6-2 or TRBV6-3 with TRBJ2-7; confidence is insufficient to name the D gene. CDR1 is given as MNHEY and CDR2 as SVGEGT, both from the germline V gene. Trimming costs V 0 bases and J 2 bases, and their ends lie 17 bases apart. Including cysteine and phenylalanine, the CDR3 has 17 amino acids. Of the read, only the CDR3 DNA is kept; its 51 bases are in frame from base 1.